This T cell receptor (beta chain) was captured in a study of blood T cells in healthy people across ages. The CDR3 extends over 15 amino acids. The germline CDR1 and CDR2 sequences are MNHEY and SMNVEV (reference sequence). V shed 7 bases, J shed 7 bases, and the junction held 14 bases outside the gene matches. A sample-barcoded 5' primer and a J-beta primer mix were used in a second PCR of roughly 7 to 11 cycles. TCRdb ran MiXCR on the 5' RACE reads and lists one entry per CDR3 protein. Altogether roughly 500,000 distinct CDR3 sequences are present, 25% to 30% being singletons, with the ten largest covering around 18%.

J is TRBJ1-1 and V is TRBV27; 8 bases agree with TRBD1. Source material: blood. This TCR was recovered from a woman in her seventies in good health. Here the CDR3 reads CASTIRYTGGNEAFF. DNA of the CDR3: TGTGCCAGCACAATCCGATACACAGGGGGAAATGAAGCTTTCTTT.